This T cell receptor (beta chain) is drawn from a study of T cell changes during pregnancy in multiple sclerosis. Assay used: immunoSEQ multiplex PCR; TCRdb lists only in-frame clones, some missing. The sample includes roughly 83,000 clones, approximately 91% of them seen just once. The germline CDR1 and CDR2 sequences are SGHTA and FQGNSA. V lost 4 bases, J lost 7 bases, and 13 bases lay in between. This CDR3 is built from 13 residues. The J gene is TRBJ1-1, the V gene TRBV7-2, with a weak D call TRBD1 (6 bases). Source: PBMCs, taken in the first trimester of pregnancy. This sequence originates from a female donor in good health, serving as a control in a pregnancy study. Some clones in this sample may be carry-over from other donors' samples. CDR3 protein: CASSYEIGGEAFF. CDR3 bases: TGTGCCAGCAGCTACGAAATAGGGGGTGAAGCTTTCTTT.